These 4 T cell receptor beta chains were all obtained from the same sample, sequenced in a study of shared clonotypes between healthy human individuals. Produced via immunoSEQ multiplex PCR; TCRdb's table is partial and in-frame only. The repertoire holds about 1.1 million clones, with roughly 80% as singletons. The material sequenced was memory CD4+ T cells from PBMCs. The sample's subset: CD45RA-negative fraction. These receptor sequences come from a man aged 18 to 30 in good health. Some clones in this sample may be carry-over from other donors' samples.

The chain recombines TRBV7-9 with TRBJ2-3, with D perhaps matching TRBD2 (6 bases). Per germline, CDR1 SEHNR and CDR2 FQNEAQ (reference sequence). V shed 5 bases and J shed 0 bases, with 21 bases lying between them. The CDR3 has 18 residues. The CDR3 bases are TGTGCCAGCAGCCAGTATGCGGGAAGCCTCCCTAGCACAGATACGCAGTATTTT. Its protein is CASSQYAGSLPSTDTQYF.

This clone was detected only a few times. The chain uses TRBV19 and TRBJ2-2; tentative D call: TRBD2 (6 bases). In germline, CDR1 is LNHDA, CDR2 SQIVND (reference sequence). The CDR3 is made up of 15 amino acids. Trimming cost V 3 bases and J 7 bases, with 15 bases left between them. The CDR3 protein is CASSITTGSHGELFF. The CDR3 nucleotides read TGTGCCAGTAGTATTACGACCGGGAGTCACGGGGAGCTGTTTTTT.

This rearrangement joins TRBV29-1 to TRBJ2-7; D assignment may be TRBD1 or TRBD2 (5 bases each). The CDR3 length is 15 residues. Germline V gives CDR1 SQVTM, CDR2 ANQGSEA. Trimming removed 1 base at V and 2 bases at J, with 15 bases between. CDR3 in DNA: TGCAGCGTTGAAGGGTTGAGGGGTTTACCCTACGAGCAGTACTTC. Protein product: CSVEGLRGLPYEQYF.

The chain is built from TRBV7-3 and TRBJ1-2; tentative D call: TRBD1 (5 bases). Germline V gene lookup returns CDR1 SGHTA and CDR2 FQGTGA. The CDR3 sequence is 13 residues long. V shed 2 bases and J shed 4 bases, with 8 bases lying between them. CDR3 loop: CASSLGGAYGYTF. As DNA, the CDR3 is TGTGCCAGCAGCTTAGGGGGAGCCTATGGCTACACCTTC.